This entry concerns a single TCR beta chain. Some clones are missing from TCRdb's copy, which holds only in-frame ones; the method was immunoSEQ multiplex PCR. The table has approximately 70,000 clones, about 90% seen once; the top ten hold 7% to 9.5%. Trimming stripped 5 bases from V and 4 bases from J, with 17 bases between. The CDR3 length is 15 residues. The germline gives CDR1 MNHEY, CDR2 SMNVEV (reference sequence). These data originate in a study of blood T cell repertoires in COVID-19. Study details: Samples taken during acute and convalescent COVID-19 were collected in the United States, Italy and Spain.

The TCR originated in a human donor in a cohort sampled during active COVID-19. Sequencing was carried out using peripheral blood. V and J are TRBV27 and TRBJ1-2; D uncertain. The CDR3 sequence is CASSPTVGGVYGYTF. Written as DNA, the CDR3 is TGTGCCAGCAGTCCCACGGTGGGCGGGGTCTATGGCTACACCTTC.